Following are 6 T cell receptor beta chains from one sample sequenced in a study of identical twins. Via MiXCR, TCRdb re-called the 5' RACE reads, giving one row per CDR3 protein. The sample lists around 1.7 million distinct CDR3 sequences; less than 40% were seen once. Sequences were obtained from cord blood. These receptors were obtained from a newborn girl in good health.

This clonotype was seen a few times. The V gene is TRBV20-1, the J gene TRBJ2-3; 13 bases are shared with TRBD2. Trimming at V came to 3 bases and at J to 4 bases, leaving 4 bases not matched to a gene. The CDR3 has 15 residues. Germline assignment: CDR1 DFQATT and CDR2 SNEGSKA (reference sequence). The CDR3 bases are TGCAGTGCTAGGACTAGCGGGAGGTACGCAGATACGCAGTATTTT. It codes for CSARTSGRYADTQYF.

This clonotype was seen only a few times. The chain links TRBV20-1 to TRBJ2-5; 10 bases fit TRBD2. Germline lookup yields CDR1 DFQATT and CDR2 SNEGSKA (reference sequence). Trimming at V came to 2 bases and at J to 4 bases, leaving 4 bases not matched to a gene. This CDR3 is built from 14 residues. DNA for the CDR3: TGCAGTGCTAGATCGGCTAGCGGGAGAGAGACCCAGTACTTC. Translated: CSARSASGRETQYF.

This clonotype was recorded a few times. The V call is TRBV10-3, the J call TRBJ2-7, with a tentative D call TRBD1 (6 bases). In germline, CDR1 is ENHRY, CDR2 SYGVKD. V lost 3 bases and J 3 bases, leaving 15 bases between the germline ends. The length of the CDR3 is 15 residues. The CDR3: CAISDTGLLGYEQYF. CDR3 coding DNA: TGTGCCATCAGTGATACAGGGTTATTGGGCTACGAGCAGTACTTC.

This clonotype was picked up many times. The chain links TRBV20-1 to TRBJ2-7, with 7 bases lining up with TRBD1. J gave up 3 bases and V 2 bases, and 4 bases lay outside the gene matches. Looked up from germline, CDR1 is DFQATT and CDR2 is SNEGSKA (reference sequence). The CDR3 sequence is 13 residues long. The CDR3 DNA reads as TGCAGTGCTAGATCGAGGGACAGCTACGAGCAGTACTTC. Protein product: CSARSRDSYEQYF.

In its sample, this clonotype was seen a few times. This sequence joins TRBV5-1 and TRBJ2-3; 12 bases fit TRBD1. The J segment lost 3 bases and the V segment lost 0 bases, leaving 5 bases of the junction unmatched. The CDR3 is 17 residues long. Germline V CDR1 and CDR2: SGHRS, YFSETQ. CDR3 in amino acids: CASSLAGDRGPTDTQYF. The DNA of the CDR3 is TGCGCCAGCAGCTTGGCGGGGGACAGGGGGCCGACAGATACGCAGTATTTT.

V and J are TRBV7-9 and TRBJ2-1; possible D gene TRBD2, 6 bases. CDR3 length: 16 residues. CDR1 SEHNR and CDR2 FQNEAQ come from the germline V gene (reference sequence). Trimming pared 1 base from V and 5 bases from J, leaving 15 bases between. The CDR3 loop reads CASSLGGIAVNNEQFF. In nucleotides, the CDR3 is TGTGCCAGCAGCTTAGGCGGGATAGCGGTAAACAATGAGCAGTTCTTC.